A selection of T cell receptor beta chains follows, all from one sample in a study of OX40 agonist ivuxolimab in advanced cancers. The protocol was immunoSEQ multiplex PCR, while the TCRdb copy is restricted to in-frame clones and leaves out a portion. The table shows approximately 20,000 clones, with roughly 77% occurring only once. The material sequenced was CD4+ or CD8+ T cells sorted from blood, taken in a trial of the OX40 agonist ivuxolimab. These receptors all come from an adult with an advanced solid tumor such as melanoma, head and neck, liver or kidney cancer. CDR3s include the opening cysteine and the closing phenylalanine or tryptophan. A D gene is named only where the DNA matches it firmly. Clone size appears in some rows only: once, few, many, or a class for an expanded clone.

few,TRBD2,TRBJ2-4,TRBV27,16,TGTGCCAGCAGTTTGGAAACGGGGGGGCCGTCGAACATTCAGTACTTC,CASSLETGGPSNIQYF
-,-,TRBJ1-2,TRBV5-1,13,TGCGCCAGCAGCTACGGGACCAACTATGGCTACACCTTC,CASSYGTNYGYTF
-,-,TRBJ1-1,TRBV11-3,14,TGTGCCAGCTTGGCGACCTACATGAACACTGAAGCTTTCTTT,CASLATYMNTEAFF
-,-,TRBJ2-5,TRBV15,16,TGTGCCACCAGCAGAGAAGACGGGGTGTACCAAGAGACCCAGTACTTC,CATSREDGVYQETQYF
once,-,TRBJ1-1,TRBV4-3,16,TGCGCCAGCAGCCAAGAGTGGAGGCAGTACAGCACTGAAGCTTTCTTT,CASSQEWRQYSTEAFF
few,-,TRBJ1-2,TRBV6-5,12,TGTGCCGGACAAAACAGGGCAAAGGGCTACACCTTC,CAGQNRAKGYTF
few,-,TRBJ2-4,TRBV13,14,TGTGCCAGCAGCTTACGCGGTCAGGCAAACATTCAGTACTTC,CASSLRGQANIQYF
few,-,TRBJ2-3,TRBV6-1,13,TGTGCCAGCAGAGGGGCTAGCACAGATACGCAGTATTTT,CASRGASTDTQYF
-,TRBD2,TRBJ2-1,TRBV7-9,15,TGTGCCAGCAGCGCTAGGGGAGGGATCCACAATGAGCAGTTCTTC,CASSARGGIHNEQFF
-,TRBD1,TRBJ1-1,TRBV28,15,TGTGCCAGCAGTTTAGCAATCAGGGGGGGCACTGAAGCTTTCTTT,CASSLAIRGGTEAFF
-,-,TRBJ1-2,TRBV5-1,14,TGCGCCAGCAGCTTGGGGGCCAATAACTATGGCTACACCTTC,CASSLGANNYGYTF
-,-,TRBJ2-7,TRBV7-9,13,TGTGCCAGCAGCGCTACGAATTCCTACGAGCAGTACTTC,CASSATNSYEQYF
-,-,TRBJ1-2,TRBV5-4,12,TGTGCCAGCAGCTCCGACCAATATGGCTACACCTTC,CASSSDQYGYTF
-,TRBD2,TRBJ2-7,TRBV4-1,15,TGCGCCAGCAGCCAAGGGCGGGGGACCGGGTACGAGCAGTACTTC,CASSQGRGTGYEQYF
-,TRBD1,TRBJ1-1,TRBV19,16,TGTGCCAGTAGTATAGTTGGGGGACAGGGATACACTGAAGCTTTCTTT,CASSIVGGQGYTEAFF
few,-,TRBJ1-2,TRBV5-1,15,TGCGCCAGCAGCGAGACGACCGGACCCAACTATGGCTACACCTTC,CASSETTGPNYGYTF
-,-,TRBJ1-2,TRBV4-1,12,TGCGCCAGCAGCCAAGATACCGTTGGCTACACCTTC,CASSQDTVGYTF
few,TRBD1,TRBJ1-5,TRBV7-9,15,TGTGCCAGCAGCTTAGGGACAGGGGGCGATCAGCCCCAGCATTTT,CASSLGTGGDQPQHF
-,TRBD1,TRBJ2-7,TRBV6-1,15,TGTGCCAGCAGTCCCGGACAGGGGAGCTCCTACGAGCAGTACTTC,CASSPGQGSSYEQYF
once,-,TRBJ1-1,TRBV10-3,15,TGTGCCATCAGTGAGTCGGGGGGTGGGAACACTGAAGCTTTTTTT,CAISESGGGNTEAFF
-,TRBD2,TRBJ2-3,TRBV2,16,TGTGCCAGCAGTGGAGAGGCGGGGGGTGTGGGAGATACGCAGTATTTT,CASSGEAGGVGDTQYF
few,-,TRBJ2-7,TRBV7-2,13,TGTGCCAGCAGACGTAATGGGATCTACGAGCAGTACTTC,CASRRNGIYEQYF
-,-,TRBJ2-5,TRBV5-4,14,TGTGCCAGCAGCCGAGGAGGGGGAAAGGAGACCCAGTACTTC,CASSRGGGKETQYF
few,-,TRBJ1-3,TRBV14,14,TGTGCCAGCACCCCGGGACACTCTGGAAACACCATATATTTT,CASTPGHSGNTIYF
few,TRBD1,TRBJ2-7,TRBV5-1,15,TGCGCCAGCAGCACCGGGACAGGGAGTACCTACGAGCAGTACTTC,CASSTGTGSTYEQYF
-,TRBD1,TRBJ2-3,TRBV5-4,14,TGTGCCAGCAGCCCCCGACAGGGGTCAGATACGCAGTATTTT,CASSPRQGSDTQYF
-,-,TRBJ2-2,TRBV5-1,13,TGCGCCAGCAGCTTGGACGGGCCCGGGGAGCTGTTTTTT,CASSLDGPGELFF
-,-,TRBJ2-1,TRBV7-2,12,TGTGCCAGCAGCTTATACAGCGACCTTCAGTTCTTC,CASSLYSDLQFF
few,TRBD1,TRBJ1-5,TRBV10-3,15,TGTGCCATCAGTGAAGGACAGGGGGCTGGTCAGCCCCAGCATTTT,CAISEGQGAGQPQHF
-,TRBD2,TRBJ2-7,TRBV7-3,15,TGTGCCAGCAGCGCAACTAGCGGGGGTGGGCACGAGCAGTACTTC,CASSATSGGGHEQYF
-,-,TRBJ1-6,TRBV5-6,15,TGTGCCAGCAGCCGTAGGACGTATCGAAATTCACCCCTCCACTTT,CASSRRTYRNSPLHF
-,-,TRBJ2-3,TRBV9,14,TGTGCCAGCAGCGTAGTAGCTAGCACAGATACGCAGTATTTT,CASSVVASTDTQYF
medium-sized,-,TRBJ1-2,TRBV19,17,TGTGCCAGTAGTATAGACCACCAAACCGCCAGTAACTATGGCTACACCTTC,CASSIDHQTASNYGYTF
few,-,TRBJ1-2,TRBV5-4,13,TGTGCCAGCAGCTTGAAAATTAGCTATGGCTACACCTTC,CASSLKISYGYTF
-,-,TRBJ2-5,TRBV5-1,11,TGCGCCAGCAGCTTGGTGGGGACCCAGTACTTC,CASSLVGTQYF
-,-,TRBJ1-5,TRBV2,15,TGTGCCAGCAGTGTCAGGAGGGGATCCAATCAGCCCCAGCATTTT,CASSVRRGSNQPQHF
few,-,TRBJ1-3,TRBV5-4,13,TGTGCCAGCAGCTTTCACTCTGGAAACACCATATATTTT,CASSFHSGNTIYF
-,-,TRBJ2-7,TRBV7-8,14,TGTGCCAGCAGCTTGGACAGTCTCGGGCGGGAGCAGTACTTC,CASSLDSLGREQYF